The 10 T cell receptor beta chains in this list originate from one sample, sequenced in a study of patients and donors after allogeneic stem cell transplantation. One entry per CDR3 protein results from TCRdb running MiXCR on the RT-PCR reads. The sample lists over 350,000 distinct CDR3 sequences, under 20% occurring once. Sequenced material: blood, either unsorted or a sorted T cell fraction (not recorded which). The source of these receptors is a human donor who was either an allogeneic HSCT recipient or a stem cell or donor lymphocyte infusion donor (not recorded which). It is not recorded whose cells these are; they may come from a transplant donor.

J is TRBJ1-1 and V is TRBV7-9; a weak D match, TRBD1 (6 bases). The CDR3 totals 13 residues. CDR1 is SEHNR, CDR2 FQNEAQ, per germline (reference sequence). Trimming cost V 5 bases and J 3 bases, with 10 bases left between them. In DNA, the CDR3 is TGTGCCAGCAGCCAAGGACAGTACACTGAAGCTTTCTTT. This encodes CASSQGQYTEAFF.

This clonotype was counted between two and nine times. CDR3 sequence reads: CASSLALGGASTDTQYF. CDR3 DNA sequence: TGTGCCAGCAGCTTAGCGTTGGGCGGGGCTAGCACAGATACGCAGTATTTT. V is TRBV7-9 and J is TRBJ2-3; tentative D call: TRBD2 (6 bases). The CDR3 totals 17 residues. Looked up from germline, CDR1 is SEHNR and CDR2 is FQNEAQ (reference sequence). Trimming removed 0 bases from V and 0 bases from J, with 13 bases in between.

This chain links TRBV29-1 with TRBJ2-2; D might be TRBD1 or TRBD2, each matching 5 bases. Germline loops: CDR1 SQVTM, CDR2 ANQGSEA. Trimming took 6 bases from V and 6 from J, leaving 17 bases between them. This CDR3 contains 14 residues. The CDR3 DNA is TGCAGCGTATTTGGGGGAGAAAGCGCCGGGGAGCTGTTTTTT. Translated, it gives CSVFGGESAGELFF.

DNA of the CDR3: TGCGCCAGCAGCTTAGCCCAAGGCGGGGGATTAGAGACCCAGTACTTC. Translation: CASSLAQGGGLETQYF. The rearrangement uses TRBV5-1 and TRBJ2-5, with 7 bases aligning to TRBD2. Germline lookup yields CDR1 SGHRS and CDR2 YFSETQ. This CDR3 contains 16 residues. Trimming cost V 2 bases and J 4 bases; bases outside gene matches: 11.

Only a few counts were recorded for this clonotype. The rearrangement links TRBV25-1 to TRBJ1-2; D remains ambiguous. CDR3 length: 13 amino acids. Germline CDR1 MGHDK, CDR2 SYGVNS. V lost 2 bases and J lost 4, with 8 bases in between. CDR3 residues: CASSEPRSYGYTF. Written as DNA, the CDR3 is TGTGCCAGCAGTGAACCTAGGTCCTATGGCTACACCTTC.

In this sample, this clonotype turned up a few times. The chain employs TRBV4-1 and TRBJ2-2; D may match TRBD1 or TRBD2 (5 bases each). The CDR3 is 16 amino acids. V was trimmed by 4 bases and J by 0 bases, leaving 12 bases between them. Germline assignment: CDR1 MGHRA and CDR2 YSYEKL. The CDR3 coding sequence is TGCGCCAGCAGCCGACAGCGGAACGCGAACACCGGGGAGCTGTTTTTT. It codes for CASSRQRNANTGELFF.

This clonotype was picked up a small number of times. The rearrangement joins TRBV12-3 or TRBV12-4 to TRBJ2-2; maybe TRBD1 (6 bases). The CDR3 extends over 19 amino acids. The germline V and J ends were trimmed by 5 bases and 7 bases, with 29 bases remaining between them. The CDR3 loop reads CASSPPPHLQGRRNGELFF. The CDR3 nucleotides read TGTGCCAGCAGTCCCCCCCCCCATCTACAGGGTCGGAGGAACGGGGAGCTGTTTTTT.

The chain carries TRBV7-6 and TRBJ2-5; 11 nucleotides match TRBD2. With 5 bases clipped from V and 7 bases from J, the junction kept 9 bases outside the gene matches. Germline CDR1 is SGHVS and CDR2 is FNYEAQ. The CDR3 totals 15 residues. The CDR3 region is CASSTLTSGVGTQYF. The CDR3, as DNA: TGTGCCAGCAGCACCCTGACTAGCGGGGTGGGGACCCAGTACTTC.

The table lists this clonotype with a few counts. This chain joins TRBV20-1 and TRBJ2-1; TRBD2 matches at 8 bases. Germline assignment: CDR1 DFQATT and CDR2 SNEGSKA (reference sequence). The length of the CDR3 is 15 residues. J gave up 6 bases and V 4 bases, and 11 bases lay outside the gene matches. The CDR3 nucleotides are TGCAGTGCTACCCAAGGGGCGGGAGGAGGCAATGAGCAGTTCTTC. Encoded protein: CSATQGAGGGNEQFF.

J is TRBJ2-3 and V is TRBV3-1; 7 positions agree with TRBD2. This CDR3 has 15 amino acids. Germline trimming cut 4 bases from V and 2 bases from J; bases unmatched to any gene: 6. Germline V gene sequence: CDR1 LGHDT, CDR2 YNNKEL (reference sequence). CDR3 in DNA: TGTGCCAGCAGCCCATATCGGGGGGACACAGATACGCAGTATTTT. Its translation: CASSPYRGDTDTQYF.